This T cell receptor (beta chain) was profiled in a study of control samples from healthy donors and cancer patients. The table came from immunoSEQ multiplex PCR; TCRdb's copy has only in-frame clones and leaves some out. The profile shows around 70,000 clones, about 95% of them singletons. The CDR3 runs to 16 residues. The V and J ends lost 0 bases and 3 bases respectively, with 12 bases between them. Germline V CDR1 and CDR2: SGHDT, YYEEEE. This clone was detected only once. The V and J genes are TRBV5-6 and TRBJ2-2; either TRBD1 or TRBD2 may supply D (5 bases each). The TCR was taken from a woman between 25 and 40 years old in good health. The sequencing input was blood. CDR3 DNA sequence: TGTGCCAGCAGCTTGGTTGGGGGTCCGGACACCGGGGAGCTGTTTTTT. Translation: CASSLVGGPDTGELFF.